This TCR beta chain was sequenced during a study of cytomegalovirus exposure and HLA in healthy donors. Study outcomes and limitations: Specific recognition of CMV antigens was confirmed in vitro for a few chains (all CMV-associated).

As for this clone: Its matching antigen is unknown.

V was pared by 7 bases and J by 2 bases, with 9 bases of the junction left unmatched. This CDR3 region has 15 residues. Looked up from germline, CDR1 is SGHTA and CDR2 is FQGNSA. PCR involved 60 Vbeta and 13 Jbeta primers. Only in-frame clones appear in the TCRdb table, and some are missing; sequencing was by immunoSEQ multiplex PCR. The sample contains roughly 200,000 clones, 79% of which appear only once. The receptor's source is a girl aged 10 to 17 in good health and CMV-seropositive. The material sequenced was PBMCs. This chain links TRBV7-2 with TRBJ2-7, with 9 bases aligning to TRBD2. The CDR3 DNA sequence: TGTGCCAGCACGAAGGAGCGGGGGGCACCCTACGAGCAGTACTTC. The encoded protein is CASTKERGAPYEQYF.